This T cell receptor beta chain was sequenced for a study of T-cell memory formation after mild COVID-19. Study results and limitations: Clones contracting day 15 to 85 were balanced CD4/CD8; later expanders leaned CD4+.

TCRdb independently ran MiXCR on the 5' RACE reads; one entry per CDR3 protein. This table holds around 200,000 distinct CDR3 sequences, about 20% found once. In its sample, this clonotype was seen a few times. The antigen is unknown. The clonotype was recovered from an adult woman who had mild COVID-19 (a few samples of this study predate the infection). Cell type and time point are not known. Sequencing was carried out using PBMCs or a T cell subset sorted from them (not recorded which).

The CDR3 here is CASSLLTGYNTIYF. In DNA, the CDR3 is TGTGCCAGCAGTCTCTTGACAGGGTACAACACCATATATTTT. V and J are TRBV12-3 or TRBV12-4 and TRBJ1-3; 7 nucleotides align to TRBD1. This CDR3 spans 14 amino acids. J lost 7 bases, V lost 5 bases, and 8 bases had no gene match.